What follows are 5 T cell receptor beta chains derived from one specimen sequenced in a study of T cells in Graves' hyperthyroidism and ophthalmopathy. Template material for amplifying TCR beta CDR3 regions consisted of RNA transcripts. RT-PCR in the first round (using the HTBI primer set) targeted the TCR CDR3. TCRdb re-called the multiplex PCR reads through MiXCR, storing one row per CDR3 protein. The sample lists about 740,000 distinct CDR3 sequences; about 15% were seen once. The sequencing input was blood. Source of these receptors: a woman between 18 and 29 years old with Graves' hyperthyroidism.

This clonotype was counted ten times or more. J is TRBJ2-7 and V is TRBV20-1; 8 bases align to TRBD1. The CDR3 has 13 residues. Germline V CDR1 and CDR2: DFQATT, SNEGSKA (reference sequence). J gave up 5 bases and V 5 bases, and 8 bases lay outside the gene matches. CDR3 DNA sequence: TGCAGTGCTTGGGACAGGAAAAAACACGAGCAGTACTTC. This translates into CSAWDRKKHEQYF.

This chain connects TRBV11-2 to TRBJ1-1; D remains ambiguous. CDR1 is SGHAT, CDR2 FQNNGV, per germline. V was trimmed by 5 bases and J by 6 bases, leaving 10 bases between them. The CDR3 is 12 residues long. The CDR3 protein is CASSGLSAEAFF. The CDR3, as DNA: TGTGCCAGCAGCGGGCTGAGTGCTGAAGCTTTCTTT.

This clonotype came up many times. The chain employs TRBV18 and TRBJ2-5, with D perhaps TRBD1 (5 bases). V was shortened by 2 bases and J by 2 bases, with 9 bases between the two germline ends. This CDR3 spans 14 amino acids. Germline assignment: CDR1 KGHSH and CDR2 LQKENI. CDR3 in DNA: TGTGCCAGCTCACCATCGGCAGGGCAAGAGACCCAGTACTTC. It encodes CASSPSAGQETQYF.

The table lists this clonotype with many counts. The chain joins TRBV29-1 to TRBJ2-3, with 9 bases lining up with TRBD2. CDR3 length: 14 residues. Germline V CDR1 and CDR2: SQVTM, ANQGSEA. V shed 8 bases and J 2 bases; nucleotides not matched to a gene: 8. The CDR3 region has the DNA TGCAGCACGGGGGCGGGAGGGATCACAGATACGCAGTATTTT. Protein product: CSTGAGGITDTQYF.

This clonotype has a count of ten or more. The chain recombines TRBV11-2 with TRBJ2-1; 9 positions match TRBD2. Germline CDR1 and CDR2: SGHAT and FQNNGV. This CDR3 contains 16 residues. The junction had 6 bases not matched to a gene; V was cut back by 2 bases and J by 4 bases. CDR3: CASSLWASGMYNEQFF. Written as DNA, the CDR3 is TGTGCCAGCAGCTTATGGGCTAGCGGGATGTACAATGAGCAGTTCTTC.